One and the same sample provided the 15 T cell receptor beta chains below, sequenced in a study of cytomegalovirus exposure and HLA in healthy donors. Repertoires were generated with immunoSEQ multiplex PCR, while TCRdb's copy carries only in-frame clones and drops some. The repertoire holds about 180,000 clones, with about 86% as singletons. What was sequenced was PBMCs. The receptors shown here come from a woman in her 30s in good health and CMV-seronegative.

The count of this clone is one. This sequence joins TRBV5-1 and TRBJ1-1; 8 bases agree with TRBD1. The CDR3 is made up of 15 amino acids. Trimming cost V 0 bases and J 5 bases; bases outside gene matches: 6. Germline V gives CDR1 SGHRS, CDR2 YFSETQ. The CDR3 nucleotides read TGCGCCAGCAGCTTGGCCACAGGGGGGAGAACTGAAGCTTTCTTT. Amino acids: CASSLATGGRTEAFF.

This chain uses TRBV7-9 with TRBJ2-5; 9 positions agree with TRBD2. Unmatched junction bases numbered 5, after V lost 3 bases and J lost 3 bases. From germline, CDR1 is SEHNR and CDR2 FQNEAQ (reference sequence). The CDR3 has 15 residues. CDR3 in DNA: TGTGCCAGCAGCTTGCGGGGGGGCCAGAAAGAGACCCAGTACTTC. Translation gives CASSLRGGQKETQYF.

The chain employs TRBV30 and TRBJ2-7; no definite D call. V was cut by 1 base and J by 2 bases, with 6 bases left in between. The CDR3 sequence is 12 residues long. From germline, CDR1 is GTSNPN and CDR2 SVGIG (reference sequence). Here the CDR3 DNA reads TGTGCCTGGAGTGCCCTAGCCTACGAGCAGTACTTC. Its translation: CAWSALAYEQYF.

The chain recombines TRBV6-1 with TRBJ1-2; weak D call: TRBD1 (6 bases). Germline loops: CDR1 MNHNS, CDR2 SASEGT. The CDR3 totals 15 residues. V dropped 7 bases and J dropped 5 bases, with 20 bases sitting between them. The DNA for the CDR3 is TGTGCCAGCACTTATCGGGGGGCAACGGTATATGGCTACACCTTC. It yields the protein CASTYRGATVYGYTF.

This sequence joins TRBV4-2 and TRBJ2-7; 9 positions agree with TRBD1. The CDR3 covers 13 residues. Trimming removed 1 base from V and 7 bases from J; junction bases left unmatched: 2. Germline lookup yields CDR1 LGHNA and CDR2 YNFKEQ. The CDR3 DNA is TGTGCCAGCAGCCAAGGTGGGACAGGGGAGCAGTACTTC. Residues: CASSQGGTGEQYF.

The chain joins TRBV5-1 to TRBJ2-1; 12 positions match TRBD1. CDR1 is SGHRS, CDR2 YFSETQ, per germline. The CDR3 length is 15 residues. V lost 0 bases and J lost 9; bases outside the gene matches: 4. The CDR3 DNA follows: TGCGCCAGCAGCTTGGGGGGGACAGGGGGCAGTGAGCAGTTCTTC. Protein: CASSLGGTGGSEQFF.

This chain links TRBV4-3 with TRBJ2-7; 10 bases match TRBD2. J gave up 3 bases and V 0 bases, and 5 bases lay outside the gene matches. Germline assignment: CDR1 LGHNA and CDR2 YSLEER. The length of the CDR3 is 16 residues. CDR3 amino acids: CASSQDLGTSVYEQYF. As DNA, the CDR3 is TGCGCCAGCAGCCAAGATCTAGGGACTAGCGTCTACGAGCAGTACTTC.

This sequence joins TRBV5-1 and TRBJ2-7, with 9 bases aligning to TRBD1. The CDR3 has 15 amino acids. Trimming cost V 0 bases and J 3 bases; bases outside gene matches: 4. The V gene's germline CDR1 is SGHRS and CDR2 YFSETQ. DNA for the CDR3: TGCGCCAGCAGCTTGGCCCCGGGACAGGGCTACGAGCAGTACTTC. Protein: CASSLAPGQGYEQYF.

The CDR3 DNA reads TGTGCCAGCTCACCACGGGACAGGGGTACCGGGGCCAACGTCCTGACTTTC. It yields the protein CASSPRDRGTGANVLTF. The chain links TRBV18 to TRBJ2-6, with TRBD1 identical over 10 bases. V dropped 1 base and J dropped 4; count of bases not matched to a gene: 4. This CDR3 is built from 17 residues. Looked up from germline, CDR1 is KGHSH and CDR2 is LQKENI. The full variable domain, rest sourced from reference TRBV18 and TRBJ2-6, is NAGVMQNPRHLVRRRGQEARLRCSPMKGHSHVYWYRQLPEEGLKFMVYLQKENIIDESGMPKERFSAEFPKEGPSILRIQQVVRGDSAAYFCASSPRDRGTGANVLTFGAGSRLTVL.

The V gene is TRBV11-2, the J gene TRBJ2-5, with 7 bases matching TRBD2. Germline V gene lookup returns CDR1 SGHAT and CDR2 FQNNGV. Unmatched junction bases numbered 6, after V lost 3 bases and J lost 2 bases. The CDR3 length is 15 residues. The CDR3 nucleotides are TGTGCCAGCAGCTTCGGGGGGACCGATCAAGAGACCCAGTACTTC. Residues: CASSFGGTDQETQYF.

The chain recombines TRBV5-4 with TRBJ1-2, with a tentative D call TRBD1 (5 bases). Germline-derived CDR1 and CDR2 are SGHNT and YYREEE (reference sequence). V was shortened by 4 bases and J by 7 bases, with 20 bases between the two germline ends. The CDR3 has 15 amino acids. This CDR3 is CASSPLGGGTGGYTF. CDR3 in DNA: TGTGCCAGCAGCCCACTCGGCGGGGGGACTGGTGGCTACACCTTC.

The genes are TRBV15 and TRBJ2-5, with D perhaps TRBD2 (6 bases). The CDR3 extends over 13 amino acids. Trimming removed 3 bases at V and 1 base at J, with 6 bases between. Germline CDR1 is LNHNV and CDR2 is YYDKDF (reference sequence). The CDR3 nucleotides read TGTGCCACCAGCAGGGGACTCCAAGAGACCCAGTACTTC. Encoded protein: CATSRGLQETQYF.

V usage is TRBV7-6 and J usage is TRBJ2-1; possible D gene TRBD1, 6 bases. V was pared by 3 bases and J by 3 bases, with 15 bases between. Germline V gives CDR1 SGHVS, CDR2 FNYEAQ. This CDR3 is 16 amino acids long. CDR3 sequence (DNA): TGTGCCAGCAGCTTTTCGTCAGGGGCTGGCTACAATGAGCAGTTCTTC. This codes for CASSFSSGAGYNEQFF.

The rearrangement uses TRBV14 and TRBJ1-2; 7 bases are a match to TRBD1. The length of the CDR3 is 14 residues. The trim removed 4 bases at V and 4 bases at J, leaving 6 bases unmatched. Germline CDR1 is SGHDN and CDR2 is FVKESK. CDR3: CASSPTGNGYGYTF. CDR3 nucleotides: TGTGCCAGCAGCCCGACAGGGAATGGCTATGGCTACACCTTC.

The rearrangement joins TRBV6-4 to TRBJ2-3; D remains unclear. The CDR3 runs 16 residues. Trimming removed 5 bases from V and 0 bases from J, with 15 bases in between. Germline V lookup: CDR1 MRHNA, CDR2 SNTAGT. CDR3 nucleotides: TGTGCCAGCAGTCCCCGTCCTACCTCTAGCACAGATACGCAGTATTTT. This encodes CASSPRPTSSTDTQYF.